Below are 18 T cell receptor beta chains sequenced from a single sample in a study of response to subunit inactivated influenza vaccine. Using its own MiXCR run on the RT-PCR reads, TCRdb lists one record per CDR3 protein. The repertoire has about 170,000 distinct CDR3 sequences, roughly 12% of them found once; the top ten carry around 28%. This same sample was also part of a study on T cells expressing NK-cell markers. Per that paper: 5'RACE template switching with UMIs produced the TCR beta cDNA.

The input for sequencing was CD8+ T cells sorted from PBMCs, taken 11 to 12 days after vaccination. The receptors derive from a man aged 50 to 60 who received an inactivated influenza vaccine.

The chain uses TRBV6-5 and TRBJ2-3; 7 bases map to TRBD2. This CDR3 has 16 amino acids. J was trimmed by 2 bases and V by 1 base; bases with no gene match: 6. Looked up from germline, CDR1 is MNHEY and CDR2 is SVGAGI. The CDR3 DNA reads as TGTGCCAGCAGTTACTATCGGGAGGTGGTCACAGATACGCAGTATTTT. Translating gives CASSYYREVVTDTQYF.

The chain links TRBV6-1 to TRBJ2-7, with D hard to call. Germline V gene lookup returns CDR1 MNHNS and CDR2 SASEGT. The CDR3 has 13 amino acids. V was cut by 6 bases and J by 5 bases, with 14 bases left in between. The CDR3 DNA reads TGTGCCAGCAGGATGCGGTCTGGCGACGAGCAGTACTTC. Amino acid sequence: CASRMRSGDEQYF.

Here the CDR3 reads CSARMVEQFF. For the CDR3, the DNA is TGCAGTGCTAGAATGGTTGAGCAGTTCTTC. V usage is TRBV20-1 and J usage is TRBJ2-1; D unresolved. Germline CDR1 and CDR2: DFQATT and SNEGSKA (reference sequence). This CDR3 comprises 10 residues. V lost 2 bases and J 9 bases, leaving 5 bases between the germline ends.

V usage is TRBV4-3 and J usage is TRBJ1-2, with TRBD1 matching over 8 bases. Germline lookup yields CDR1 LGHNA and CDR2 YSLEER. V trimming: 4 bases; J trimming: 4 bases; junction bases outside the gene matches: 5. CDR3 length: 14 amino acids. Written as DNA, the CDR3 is TGCGCCAGCAGCCTTTCGGGACAGGCCTATGGCTACACCTTC. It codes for CASSLSGQAYGYTF.

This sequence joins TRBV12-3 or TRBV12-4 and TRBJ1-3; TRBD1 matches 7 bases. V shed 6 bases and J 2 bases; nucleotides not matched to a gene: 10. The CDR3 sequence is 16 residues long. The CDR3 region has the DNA TGTGCCAGCAGATCTTACAGGGACAGAGCTGGAAACACCATATATTTT. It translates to CASRSYRDRAGNTIYF.

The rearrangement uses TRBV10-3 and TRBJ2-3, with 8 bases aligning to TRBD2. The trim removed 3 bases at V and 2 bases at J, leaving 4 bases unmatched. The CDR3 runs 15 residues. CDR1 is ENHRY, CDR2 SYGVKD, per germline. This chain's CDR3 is CAISERGGITDTQYF. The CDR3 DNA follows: TGTGCCATCAGTGAACGGGGGGGTATCACAGATACGCAGTATTTT.

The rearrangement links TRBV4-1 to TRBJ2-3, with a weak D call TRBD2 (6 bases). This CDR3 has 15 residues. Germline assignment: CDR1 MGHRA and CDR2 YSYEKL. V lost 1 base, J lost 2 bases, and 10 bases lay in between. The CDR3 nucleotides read TGCGCCAGCAGCCAAGGGCGGGGCCTCACAGATACGCAGTATTTT. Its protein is CASSQGRGLTDTQYF.

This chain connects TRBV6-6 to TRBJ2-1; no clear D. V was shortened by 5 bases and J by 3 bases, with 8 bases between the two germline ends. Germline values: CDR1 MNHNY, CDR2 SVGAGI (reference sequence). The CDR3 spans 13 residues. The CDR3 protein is CASSAVHYNEQFF. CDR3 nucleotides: TGTGCCAGCAGTGCGGTACACTACAATGAGCAGTTCTTC.

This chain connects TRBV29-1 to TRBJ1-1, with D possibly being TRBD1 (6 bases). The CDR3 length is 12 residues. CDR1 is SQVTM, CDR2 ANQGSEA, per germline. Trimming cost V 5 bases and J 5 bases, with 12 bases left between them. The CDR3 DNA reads TGCAGCGTTTTCACAGGGCATACTGAAGCTTTCTTT. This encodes CSVFTGHTEAFF.

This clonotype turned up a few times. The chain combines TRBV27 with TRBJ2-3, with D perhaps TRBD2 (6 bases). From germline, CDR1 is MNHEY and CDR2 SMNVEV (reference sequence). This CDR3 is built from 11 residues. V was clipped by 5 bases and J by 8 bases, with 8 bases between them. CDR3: CASSPGGTQYF. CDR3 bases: TGTGCCAGCAGTCCCGGGGGTACGCAGTATTTT.

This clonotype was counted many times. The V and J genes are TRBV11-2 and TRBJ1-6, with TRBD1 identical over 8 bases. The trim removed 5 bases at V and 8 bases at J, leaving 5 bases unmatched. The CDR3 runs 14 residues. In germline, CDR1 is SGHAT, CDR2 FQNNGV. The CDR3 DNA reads TGTGCCAGCAGCCCGGACAGGGTGTATTCACCCCTCCACTTT. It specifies CASSPDRVYSPLHF.

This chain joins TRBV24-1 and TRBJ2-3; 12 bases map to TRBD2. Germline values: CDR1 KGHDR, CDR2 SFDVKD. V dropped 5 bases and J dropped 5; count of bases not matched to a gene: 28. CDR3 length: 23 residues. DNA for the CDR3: TGTGCCACCAGTGGCCTACCCCGGGACGTAAAGGGGCTAGCGGGAGGGCCGTTAGATACGCAGTATTTT. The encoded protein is CATSGLPRDVKGLAGGPLDTQYF.

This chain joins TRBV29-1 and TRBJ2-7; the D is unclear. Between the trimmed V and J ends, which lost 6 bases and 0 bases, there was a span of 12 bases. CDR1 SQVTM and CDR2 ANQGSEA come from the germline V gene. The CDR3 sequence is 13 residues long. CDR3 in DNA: TGCAGCGTCCTGGGGATTGCCTCCTACGAGCAGTACTTC. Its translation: CSVLGIASYEQYF.

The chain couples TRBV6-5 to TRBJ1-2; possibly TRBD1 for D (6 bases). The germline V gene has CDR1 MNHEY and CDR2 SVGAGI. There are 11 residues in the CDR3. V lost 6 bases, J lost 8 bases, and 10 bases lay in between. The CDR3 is CASSPGQGYTF. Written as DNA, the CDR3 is TGTGCCAGCAGCCCCGGACAGGGCTACACCTTC.

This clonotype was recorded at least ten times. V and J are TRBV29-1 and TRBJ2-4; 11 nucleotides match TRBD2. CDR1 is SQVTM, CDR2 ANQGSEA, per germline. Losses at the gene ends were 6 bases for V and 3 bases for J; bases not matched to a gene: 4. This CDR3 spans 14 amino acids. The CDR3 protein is CSVVGTSGKNIQYF. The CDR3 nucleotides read TGCAGCGTCGTAGGGACTAGCGGCAAAAACATTCAGTACTTC.

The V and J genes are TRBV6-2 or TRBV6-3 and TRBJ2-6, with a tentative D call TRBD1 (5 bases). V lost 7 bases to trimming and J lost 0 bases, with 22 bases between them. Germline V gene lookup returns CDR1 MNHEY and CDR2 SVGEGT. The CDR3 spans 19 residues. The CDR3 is CASTDPRVYVTSGANVLTF. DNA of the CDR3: TGTGCCAGCACCGATCCCAGGGTATATGTAACCTCTGGGGCCAACGTCCTGACTTTC.

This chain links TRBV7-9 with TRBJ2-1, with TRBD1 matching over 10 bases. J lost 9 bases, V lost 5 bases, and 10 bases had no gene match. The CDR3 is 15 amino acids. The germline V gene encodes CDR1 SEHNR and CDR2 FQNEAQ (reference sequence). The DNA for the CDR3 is TGTGCCAGCAGCGAGGACAGGGGGGTTCCGGGTGAGCAGTTCTTC. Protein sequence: CASSEDRGVPGEQFF.

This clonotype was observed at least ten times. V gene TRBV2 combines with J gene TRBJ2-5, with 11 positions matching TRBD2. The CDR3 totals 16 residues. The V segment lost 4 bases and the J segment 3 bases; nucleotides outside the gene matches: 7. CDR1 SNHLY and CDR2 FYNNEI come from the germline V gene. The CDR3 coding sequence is TGTGCCAGCAGTGGTACCGGGACTAGCGGAGAAGAGACCCAGTACTTC. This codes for CASSGTGTSGEETQYF.